What follows are 10 T cell receptor beta chains derived from one specimen sequenced in a study of T cell responses to AZD1222 COVID-19 vaccine. Assay used: immunoSEQ multiplex PCR; TCRdb lists only in-frame clones, some missing. The repertoire holds 150,000 or so clones, with 90% as singletons. Sequenced material: peripheral blood, taken on day 0 of AZD1222 vaccination. Receptors originate from an adult in good health.

The rearrangement uses TRBV9 and TRBJ1-3; D unclear. Trimming cost V 0 bases and J 6 bases, with 10 bases left between them. The CDR3 runs to 14 residues. Per germline, CDR1 SGDLS and CDR2 YYNGEE. The CDR3: CASSVEERENTIYF. The CDR3 DNA sequence: TGTGCCAGCAGCGTAGAAGAGCGGGAAAACACCATATATTTT.

The V and J genes are TRBV6-5 and TRBJ1-5, with TRBD1 as a possible D gene (6 bases). This CDR3 has 13 residues. V was clipped by 9 bases and J by 7 bases, with 16 bases between them. From germline, CDR1 is MNHEY and CDR2 SVGAGI. The CDR3 DNA follows: TGTGCCAGTAACGACAGGATAGGGCAGCCCCAGCATTTT. This sequence encodes CASNDRIGQPQHF.

The V call is TRBV6-4, the J call TRBJ2-7; TRBD2 aligns across 11 bases. CDR3 length equals 13 residues. Germline V gives CDR1 MRHNA, CDR2 SNTAGT. V was clipped by 4 bases and J by 7 bases; unmatched bases: 3. This CDR3 is CASSGLAGSEQYF. DNA of the CDR3: TGTGCCAGCAGTGGACTAGCGGGGTCGGAGCAGTACTTC.

This clone was recorded only once. This sequence joins TRBV9 and TRBJ2-7; possibly TRBD1 for D (7 bases). CDR3 length equals 14 residues. CDR1 is SGDLS, CDR2 YYNGEE, per germline. Trimming pared 3 bases from V and 3 bases from J, leaving 13 bases between. The CDR3 loop reads CASSGSRGDYEQYF. DNA of the CDR3: TGTGCCAGCAGCGGGAGCAGGGGGGACTACGAGCAGTACTTC.

This chain joins TRBV10-3 and TRBJ1-6; 8 positions agree with TRBD1. J lost 7 bases, V lost 5 bases, and 4 bases had no gene match. Germline-derived CDR1 and CDR2 are ENHRY and SYGVKD. The CDR3 runs to 14 residues. CDR3 sequence reads: CAISSRDRNSPLHF. The CDR3 coding sequence is TGTGCCATCAGTTCCCGGGACAGGAATTCACCCCTCCACTTT.

The chain links TRBV5-5 to TRBJ1-3; 7 nucleotides align to TRBD1. J was trimmed by 0 bases and V by 4 bases; bases with no gene match: 4. The CDR3 spans 15 residues. Germline CDR1 reads SGHKS; CDR2 reads YYEKEE (reference sequence). CDR3 sequence (DNA): TGTGCCAGCAGCGGGACAGTTAGCTCTGGAAACACCATATATTTT. This codes for CASSGTVSSGNTIYF.

This rearrangement joins TRBV10-1 to TRBJ2-7, with D uncertain. The germline CDR1 and CDR2 sequences are WNHNN and SYGVQD (reference sequence). Deletions cut 0 bases from V and 5 bases from J, with 8 bases between. The length of the CDR3 is 13 residues. DNA for the CDR3: TGCGCCAGCAGTGAGTCGGCAGTGCACGAGCAGTACTTC. It specifies CASSESAVHEQYF.

The rearrangement uses TRBV7-8 and TRBJ1-6; D ambiguous. Per germline, CDR1 SGHVS and CDR2 FQNEAQ. Trimming took 5 bases from V and 0 from J, leaving 17 bases between them. The CDR3 covers 18 residues. The CDR3 DNA follows: TGTGCCAGCAGCCTCAAGGTCGGGAGGAGCTCCTATAATTCACCCCTCCACTTT. This sequence encodes CASSLKVGRSSYNSPLHF. Combining the CDR3 with reference TRBV7-8 and TRBJ1-6 gives the whole variable domain GAGVSQSPRYKVAKRGQDVALRCDPISGHVSLFWYQQALGQGPEFLTYFQNEAQLDKSGLPSDRFFAERPEGSVSTLKIQRTQQEDSAVYLCASSLKVGRSSYNSPLHFGNGTRLTVT.

The CDR3 reads CASSLQGESYSPLHF. The CDR3 coding sequence is TGTGCCAGCAGCCTACAGGGGGAGTCCTATTCACCCCTCCACTTT. The rearrangement links TRBV27 to TRBJ1-6; TRBD1 matches at 8 bases. J lost 8 bases, V lost 6 bases, and 9 bases had no gene match. This CDR3 is 15 amino acids long. The germline V gene encodes CDR1 MNHEY and CDR2 SMNVEV (reference sequence).

CDR3 protein: CASSKRYRVNYNEQFF. The CDR3 DNA is TGTGCCAGCAGCAAGAGGTACAGGGTTAACTACAATGAGCAGTTCTTC. The chain has TRBV7-2 and TRBJ2-1; possible D gene TRBD1, 6 bases. Deletions cut 5 bases from V and 3 bases from J, with 17 bases between. The CDR3 extends over 16 amino acids. Germline lookup yields CDR1 SGHTA and CDR2 FQGNSA.